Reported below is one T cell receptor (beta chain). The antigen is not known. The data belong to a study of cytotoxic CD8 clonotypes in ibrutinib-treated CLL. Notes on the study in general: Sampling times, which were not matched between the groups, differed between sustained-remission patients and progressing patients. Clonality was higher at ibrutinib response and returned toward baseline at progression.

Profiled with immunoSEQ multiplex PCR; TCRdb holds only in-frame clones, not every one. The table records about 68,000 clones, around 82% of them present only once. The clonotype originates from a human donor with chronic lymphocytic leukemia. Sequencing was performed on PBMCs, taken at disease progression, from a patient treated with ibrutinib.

CDR3 loop: CASSLGDLNTGELFF. The CDR3 DNA sequence: TGCGCCAGCAGCTTGGGGGATTTGAACACCGGGGAGCTGTTTTTT. The V and J genes are TRBV5-1 and TRBJ2-2; no clear D. Germline V lookup: CDR1 SGHRS, CDR2 YFSETQ. CDR3 length: 15 amino acids. The ends were cut back, 0 bases at V and 1 base at J, with 7 bases in the middle.